This TCR beta chain was observed in a study of response to subunit inactivated influenza vaccine. This clonotype was observed a few times. MiXCR, run by TCRdb on the RT-PCR reads, gives a single entry per CDR3 protein. The profile shows about 480,000 distinct CDR3 sequences, approximately 11% of them singletons. The V and J ends lost 5 bases and 3 bases respectively, with 14 bases between them. The germline gives CDR1 SGHDN, CDR2 FVKESK. The CDR3 consists of 14 residues. This specimen consisted of PBMCs from blood, obtained 45 days after vaccination. This sequence originates from a man between 50 and 59 years old who received an inactivated influenza vaccine. The chain combines TRBV14 with TRBJ2-7, with D possibly TRBD1 on 6 matching bases. The CDR3 DNA reads TGTGCCAGCAGCTTAGGACAGAACTTCTACGAGCAGTACTTC. It yields the protein CASSLGQNFYEQYF.